This T cell receptor beta chain appears in the sequencing data of a study of T cells expressing NK-cell markers. Germline V lookup: CDR1 LGHDT, CDR2 YNNKEL (reference sequence). CDR3 length: 16 amino acids. Reanalyzing the 5' RACE reads, TCRdb keeps one entry per CDR3 protein, without DNA. The ten top clones account for roughly a fifth, within a sample of about 180,000 distinct CDR3 sequences. This sequence was found in a man aged 18-75 years in good health. The V and J genes are TRBV3-1 and TRBJ2-1; with no DNA, the TCRdb D assignment of TRBD2 cannot be verified. Sample: blood T cells: a sorted CD56 or NKG2C T cell subset, CD4+ or CD8+ T cells, or bulk PBMC T cells (not recorded which). The CDR3 loop reads CASSQSASGVYNEQFF.